The 16 T cell receptor beta chains presented below share a single source sample, sequenced in a study of CD8+CD57+ T cells in acquired aplastic anemia. Genomic DNA, the template, was used for profiling of the TCR beta VDJ and CDR3. TCRdb fed the reads into MiXCR, producing one record per CDR3 protein. The table records approximately 170,000 distinct CDR3 sequences, just under 65% of them present only once. Sequencing used sorted CD4+, CD8+, or CD8+CD57+ T cells (not recorded which) from PBMCs. The receptors were sampled from a human donor in good health.

This clonotype was counted many times. This rearrangement joins TRBV29-1 to TRBJ2-5; tentative D call: TRBD2 (7 bases). V was pared by 4 bases and J by 10 bases, with 13 bases between. Germline V gene data show CDR1 as SQVTM and CDR2 as ANQGSEA. This CDR3 spans 11 amino acids. CDR3 DNA sequence: TGCAGCGTTGTACGGGGGGCCAACCAGTACTTC. Its translation: CSVVRGANQYF.

J is TRBJ2-7 and V is TRBV7-6; D could derive from TRBD1 or TRBD2 (5 bases each). Germline V gene lookup returns CDR1 SGHVS and CDR2 FNYEAQ. V was shortened by 2 bases and J by 5 bases, with 13 bases between the two germline ends. This CDR3 contains 14 residues. This CDR3 is CASSLSPGTDEQYF. The CDR3 DNA sequence: TGTGCCAGCAGCTTATCACCAGGGACGGACGAGCAGTACTTC. Together with reference TRBV7-6 and TRBJ2-7, the CDR3 gives the full variable domain: GAGVSQSPRYKVTKRGQDVALRCDPISGHVSLYWYRQALGQGPEFLTYFNYEAQQDKSGLPNDRFSAERPEGSISTLTIQRTEQRDSAMYRCASSLSPGTDEQYFGPGTRLTVT.

This clonotype showed up many times. The chain couples TRBV29-1 to TRBJ2-7; tentatively, D is TRBD1 (6 bases). The CDR3 runs to 13 residues. The germline V gene encodes CDR1 SQVTM and CDR2 ANQGSEA. V shed 4 bases and J shed 3 bases, with 13 bases lying between them. The CDR3: CSVVWDINYEQYF. The DNA for the CDR3 is TGCAGCGTTGTATGGGACATAAACTACGAGCAGTACTTC.

V and J are TRBV7-9 and TRBJ1-6; D possibly corresponds to TRBD1 (6 bases). In germline, CDR1 is SEHNR, CDR2 FQNEAQ (reference sequence). V lost 3 bases to trimming and J lost 10 bases, with 13 bases between them. CDR3 length: 14 amino acids. CDR3 sequence reads: CASSLDSSGSPLHF. In DNA, the CDR3 is TGTGCCAGCAGCTTGGACAGTTCGGGGTCACCCCTCCACTTT. The variable domain in full, completed from reference TRBV7-9 and TRBJ1-6, reads DTGVSQNPRHKITKRGQNVTFRCDPISEHNRLYWYRQTLGQGPEFLTYFQNEAQLEKSRLLSDRFSAERPKGSFSTLEIQRTEQGDSAMYLCASSLDSSGSPLHFGNGTRLTVT.

The chain joins TRBV30 to TRBJ2-1; D call uncertain. The CDR3 extends over 14 amino acids. Trimming stripped 4 bases from V and 2 bases from J, with 12 bases between. In germline, CDR1 is GTSNPN, CDR2 SVGIG (reference sequence). The CDR3 here is CAWTNTPPYNEQFF. The CDR3 coding sequence is TGTGCCTGGACGAATACGCCGCCCTACAATGAGCAGTTCTTC. The whole variable domain, remainder taken from reference TRBV30 and TRBJ2-1, is SQTIHQWPATLVQPVGSPLSLECTVEGTSNPNLYWYRQAAGRGLQLLFYSVGIGQISSEVPQNLSASRPQDRQFILSSKKLLLSDSGFYLCAWTNTPPYNEQFFGPGTRLTVL.

This clonotype appeared many times. The J gene is TRBJ1-5, the V gene TRBV9; 7 bases map to TRBD1. Trimming at V came to 2 bases and at J to 7 bases, leaving 6 bases not matched to a gene. Germline V gene lookup returns CDR1 SGDLS and CDR2 YYNGEE. There are 14 residues in the CDR3. The CDR3 bases are TGTGCCAGCAGCGTCGGACAGGCTTGGCAGCCCCAGCATTTT. It is translated as CASSVGQAWQPQHF.

Comment on this clonotype: A much larger clone lies a single base off, so this may be a read error. The CDR3 carries no conserved terminal phenylalanine or tryptophan, so it likely arises from a read error. CDR3 region: CASRALAGAGYEQYL. The CDR3 DNA reads as TGTGCCAGCAGGGCGCTAGCGGGAGCGGGCTACGAGCAGTACCTC. The chain joins TRBV6-2 or TRBV6-3 to TRBJ2-7; 10 nucleotides match TRBD2. The ends lost 6 bases at V and 3 bases at J; junction bases unmatched: 8. Germline CDR1 is MNHEY and CDR2 is SVGEGT. This CDR3 is 15 amino acids long.

This clonotype was observed many times. The chain carries TRBV4-2 and TRBJ2-3; perhaps TRBD2 as D (5 bases). CDR3 length equals 17 residues. V lost 0 bases and J lost 0, with 13 bases in between. Per the germline V gene, CDR1 is LGHNA and CDR2 is YNFKEQ. CDR3 residues: CASSQDLAETSTDTQYF. Here the CDR3 DNA reads TGTGCCAGCAGCCAAGACCTAGCCGAGACTAGCACAGATACGCAGTATTTT.

The CDR3 coding sequence is TGCGCCAGCAGCCCAGCGGGTAACGAGCAGTACTTC. Protein product: CASSPAGNEQYF. The chain links TRBV5-1 to TRBJ2-7, with D perhaps matching TRBD2 (6 bases). CDR3 size: 12 residues. Germline V gives CDR1 SGHRS, CDR2 YFSETQ. Trimming took 4 bases from V and 5 from J, leaving 10 bases between them.

This clonotype has only one observation. The rearrangement joins TRBV5-1 to TRBJ1-2, with D possibly matching TRBD1 (5 bases). This CDR3 has 14 amino acids. CDR1 is SGHRS, CDR2 YFSETQ, per germline. Trimming pared 2 bases from V and 8 bases from J, leaving 16 bases between. The CDR3 spells CASSFGPTRDGYTF. The CDR3 nucleotides are TGCGCCAGCAGCTTCGGGCCGACGAGGGACGGCTACACCTTC. The complete variable domain, with remaining parts taken from reference TRBV5-1 and TRBJ1-2, reads KAGVTQTPRYLIKTRGQQVTLSCSPISGHRSVSWYQQTPGQGLQFLFEYFSETQRNKGNFPGRFSGRQFSNSRSEMNVSTLELGDSALYLCASSFGPTRDGYTFGSGTRLTVV.

This chain connects TRBV15 to TRBJ1-6; D is unresolved. This CDR3 comprises 18 residues. Trimming took 5 bases from V and 3 from J, leaving 20 bases between them. Germline CDR1 is LNHNV and CDR2 is YYDKDF (reference sequence). CDR3: CATSDLGVDGDYNSPLHF. The CDR3 DNA sequence: TGTGCCACCAGCGATCTCGGCGTGGACGGGGACTATAATTCACCCCTCCACTTT.

This clonotype has at least ten counts. V and J are TRBV5-1 and TRBJ2-2, with D unclear. Germline CDR1 is SGHRS and CDR2 is YFSETQ. V was shortened by 0 bases and J by 6 bases, with 9 bases between the two germline ends. CDR3 length: 14 amino acids. Here the CDR3 reads CASSLAIGPGELFF. The DNA of the CDR3 is TGCGCCAGCAGCTTGGCCATTGGACCCGGGGAGCTGTTTTTT.

J is TRBJ1-1 and V is TRBV7-3; perhaps TRBD1 as D (5 bases). Germline V CDR1 and CDR2: SGHTA, FQGTGA. With 2 bases removed from V and 2 bases from J, the gap between germline ends came to 15 bases. This CDR3 is 16 amino acids long. The CDR3 DNA is TGTGCCAGCAGCTTACTAGCGGGAGGGGAAAACACTGAAGCTTTCTTT. This gives the protein CASSLLAGGENTEAFF.

This clonotype appeared many times. The V and J genes are TRBV5-5 and TRBJ2-1; 8 nucleotides agree with TRBD1. V lost 2 bases, J lost 7 bases, and 5 bases stayed unmatched. Germline values: CDR1 SGHKS, CDR2 YYEKEE (reference sequence). The CDR3 loop spans 14 amino acids. CDR3 sequence: CASSFGQGRNEQFF. CDR3 nucleotides: TGTGCCAGCAGCTTCGGACAGGGTCGGAATGAGCAGTTCTTC.

This clonotype was counted a few times. The chain has TRBV7-6 and TRBJ2-3, with 9 nucleotides matching TRBD2. Looked up from germline, CDR1 is SGHVS and CDR2 is FNYEAQ. The CDR3 is 16 residues long. Trimming cost V 1 base and J 7 bases; bases outside gene matches: 9. The CDR3 is CASSLGSGGLHNTQYF. In DNA form, the CDR3 reads TGTGCCAGCAGCTTAGGAAGCGGGGGGCTGCACAATACGCAGTATTTT.

The chain recombines TRBV7-6 with TRBJ2-1, with TRBD1 matching 9 bases. Germline values: CDR1 SGHVS, CDR2 FNYEAQ. V was clipped by 4 bases and J by 5 bases; unmatched bases: 12. CDR3 size: 17 residues. Here the CDR3 reads CASSSGQGYSGNNEQFF. DNA of the CDR3: TGTGCCAGCAGCTCGGGACAGGGCTACTCTGGAAACAATGAGCAGTTCTTC.